This T cell receptor (beta chain) was identified during a study of tumor-infiltrating lymphocytes in oesophageal squamous cell carcinoma. TCRdb re-derived calls from the PCR reads in MiXCR, one entry per CDR3 protein. Of about 14,000 distinct CDR3 sequences in the sample, roughly 50% were seen once. V dropped 6 bases and J dropped 5 bases, with 13 bases sitting between them. The germline CDR1 and CDR2 sequences are DFQATT and SNEGSKA (reference sequence). CDR3 size: 12 residues. The source is a male donor with esophageal squamous cell carcinoma. Sequencing input: blood. The rearrangement joins TRBV20-1 to TRBJ2-5; D not certain. The CDR3 region is CSASSAPETQYF. The CDR3 coding sequence is TGCAGTGCCTCTTCAGCTCCCGAGACCCAGTACTTC.